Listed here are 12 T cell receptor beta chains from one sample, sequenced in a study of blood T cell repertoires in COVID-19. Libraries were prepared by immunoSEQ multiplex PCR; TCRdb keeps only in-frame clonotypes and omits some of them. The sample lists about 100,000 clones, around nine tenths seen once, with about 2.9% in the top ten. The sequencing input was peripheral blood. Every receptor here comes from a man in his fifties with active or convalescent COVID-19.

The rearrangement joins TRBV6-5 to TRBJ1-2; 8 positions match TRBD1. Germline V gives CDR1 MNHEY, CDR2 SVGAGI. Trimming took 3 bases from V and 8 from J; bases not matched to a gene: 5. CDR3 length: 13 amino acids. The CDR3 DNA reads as TGTGCCAGCAGTTATGACAGGGGAGGAGGCTACACCTTC. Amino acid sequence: CASSYDRGGGYTF.

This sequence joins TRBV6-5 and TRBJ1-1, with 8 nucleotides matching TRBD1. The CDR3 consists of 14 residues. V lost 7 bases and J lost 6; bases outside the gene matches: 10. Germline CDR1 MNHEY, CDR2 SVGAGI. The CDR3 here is CASTKTDRGAEAFF. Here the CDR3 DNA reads TGTGCCAGCACTAAGACCGACAGGGGTGCTGAAGCTTTCTTT.

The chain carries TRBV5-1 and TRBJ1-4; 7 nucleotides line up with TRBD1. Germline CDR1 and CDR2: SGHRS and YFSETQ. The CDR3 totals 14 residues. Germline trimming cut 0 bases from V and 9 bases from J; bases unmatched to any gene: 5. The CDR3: CASSLGQGAQKLFF. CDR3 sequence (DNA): TGCGCCAGCAGCTTGGGACAGGGAGCCCAAAAACTGTTTTTT.

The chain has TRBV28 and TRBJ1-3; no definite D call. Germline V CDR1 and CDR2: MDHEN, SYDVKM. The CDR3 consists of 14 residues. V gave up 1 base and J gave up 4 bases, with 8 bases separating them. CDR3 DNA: TGTGCCAGCAGTTTATCGGGGTTGGGAAACACCATATATTTT. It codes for CASSLSGLGNTIYF.

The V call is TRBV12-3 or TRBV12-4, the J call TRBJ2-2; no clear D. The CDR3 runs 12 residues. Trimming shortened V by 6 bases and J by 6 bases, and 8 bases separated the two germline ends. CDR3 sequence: CASSGDSGELFF. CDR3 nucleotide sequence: TGTGCCAGCAGCGGAGATTCCGGGGAGCTGTTTTTT.

Here the CDR3 DNA reads TGTGCCAGCAGTCCCCCCATGGACAGGGGGAGGCAGGATTCTCGCCTTTCCTACGAGCAGTACTTC. Protein: CASSPPMDRGRQDSRLSYEQYF. The chain carries TRBV6-6 and TRBJ2-7; 10 nucleotides match TRBD1. Germline CDR1 reads MNHNY; CDR2 reads SVGAGI (reference sequence). This CDR3 has 22 amino acids. With 5 bases clipped from V and 1 base from J, the junction kept 26 bases outside the gene matches.

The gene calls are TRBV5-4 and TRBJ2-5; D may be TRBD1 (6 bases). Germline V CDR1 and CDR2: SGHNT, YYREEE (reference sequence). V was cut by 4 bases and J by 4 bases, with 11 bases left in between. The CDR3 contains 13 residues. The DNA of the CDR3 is TGTGCCAGCAGCCAAGGACAGACAGAGACCCAGTACTTC. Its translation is CASSQGQTETQYF.

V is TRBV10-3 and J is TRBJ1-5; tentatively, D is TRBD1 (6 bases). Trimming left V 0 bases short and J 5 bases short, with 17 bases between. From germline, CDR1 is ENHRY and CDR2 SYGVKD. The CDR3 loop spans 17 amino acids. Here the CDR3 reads CAISESARLDSDQPQHF. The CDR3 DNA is TGTGCCATCAGTGAGTCGGCCCGATTGGACAGTGATCAGCCCCAGCATTTT.

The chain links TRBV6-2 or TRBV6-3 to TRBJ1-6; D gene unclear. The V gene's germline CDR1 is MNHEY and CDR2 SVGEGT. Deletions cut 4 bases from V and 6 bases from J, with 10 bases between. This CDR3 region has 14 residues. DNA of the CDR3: TGTGCCAGCAGTTTCGGAGTAATTAATTCACCCCTCCACTTT. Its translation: CASSFGVINSPLHF.

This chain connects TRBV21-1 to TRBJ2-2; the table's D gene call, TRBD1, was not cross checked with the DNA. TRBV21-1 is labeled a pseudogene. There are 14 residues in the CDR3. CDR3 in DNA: TGTGCCAGCAGCAGGCAGGGTCACACCGGGGAGCTGTTTTTT. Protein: CASSRQGHTGELFF.

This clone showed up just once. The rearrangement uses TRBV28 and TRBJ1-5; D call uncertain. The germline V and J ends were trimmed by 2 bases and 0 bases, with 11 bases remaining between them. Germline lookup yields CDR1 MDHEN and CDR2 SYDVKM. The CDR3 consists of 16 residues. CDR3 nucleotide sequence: TGTGCCAGCAGTTTAGAGCGCCGGAATAGCAATCAGCCCCAGCATTTT. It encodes CASSLERRNSNQPQHF.

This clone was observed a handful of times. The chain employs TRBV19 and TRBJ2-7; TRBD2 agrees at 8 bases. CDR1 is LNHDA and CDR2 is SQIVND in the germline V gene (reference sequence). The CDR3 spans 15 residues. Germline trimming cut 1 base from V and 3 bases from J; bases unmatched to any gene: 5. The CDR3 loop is CASSIGLAGIYEQYF. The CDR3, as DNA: TGTGCCAGTAGTATAGGCCTAGCGGGTATCTACGAGCAGTACTTC.